Included here is one T cell receptor (beta chain) sequence, with context. The V gene's germline CDR1 is MDHEN and CDR2 SYDVKM. This CDR3 is 12 amino acids long. Trimming removed 6 bases at V and 4 bases at J, with 10 bases between. The sample is drawn from a study of blood T cell repertoires in COVID-19. Study in general: Sample material is recorded as cDNA or gDNA derived from T cells, B-cell-depleted T cells, or PBMCs.

Clinical history as reported by participants underpinned cohort assignment. Each recovered donor of Cohort 3 presented with two negative PCRs, clearance, or symptom resolution. Original methodology: Quantification of nucleated cells was approximated via reference gene primer amplification. This table comes from immunoSEQ multiplex PCR, and its TCRdb copy is limited to in-frame clones, with some not included. V and J calls and clone size come straight from that table; D and trimming were deduced from the DNA. This sample has roughly 250,000 clones; roughly 88% occur once, and the top ten carry more than 2%.

Sequencing was carried out using PBMCs or T cells enriched from blood (not recorded which). The sequence was collected from a woman in her 50s who had recovered from COVID-19. The chain combines TRBV28 with TRBJ2-7, with D unclear. CDR3 bases: TGTGCCAGCAGGCCGACAATTTACGAGCAGTACTTC. The encoded protein is CASRPTIYEQYF.